This T cell receptor (beta chain) was sequenced in a study of T cell responses to AZD1222 COVID-19 vaccine. The V end lost 1 base, the J end lost 2 bases, and 15 bases lay between the germline ends. Germline assignment: CDR1 SEHNR and CDR2 FQNEAQ (reference sequence). CDR3 size: 17 residues. Concerning this clone itself: Its antigen is still unknown.

The method was immunoSEQ multiplex PCR; TCRdb's version includes in-frame clones alone and lacks a portion of them. Found here are some 99,000 clones, roughly 84% of them singletons; the top ten hold 17%. Findings of the study overall: Clonal diversity may have been underestimated, and the donors were mostly white British, with more females than males. Spike-wide coverage was observed for vaccine-associated CD4 TCRs, with dominant responses at 160-218 and 743-854. Among AZD1222 vaccinees, only six were seropositive at baseline. Elevations in Spike-specific TCR breadth and depth followed administration of two AZD1222 doses.

The input for sequencing was peripheral blood, taken on day 0 of AZD1222 vaccination. This chain connects TRBV7-9 to TRBJ1-3; no clear D. The clonotype originates from an adult in good health. The CDR3 region has the DNA TGTGCCAGCAGCTTAGGGGTCCCGGGGTCGACTGGAAACACCATATATTTT. It encodes CASSLGVPGSTGNTIYF.